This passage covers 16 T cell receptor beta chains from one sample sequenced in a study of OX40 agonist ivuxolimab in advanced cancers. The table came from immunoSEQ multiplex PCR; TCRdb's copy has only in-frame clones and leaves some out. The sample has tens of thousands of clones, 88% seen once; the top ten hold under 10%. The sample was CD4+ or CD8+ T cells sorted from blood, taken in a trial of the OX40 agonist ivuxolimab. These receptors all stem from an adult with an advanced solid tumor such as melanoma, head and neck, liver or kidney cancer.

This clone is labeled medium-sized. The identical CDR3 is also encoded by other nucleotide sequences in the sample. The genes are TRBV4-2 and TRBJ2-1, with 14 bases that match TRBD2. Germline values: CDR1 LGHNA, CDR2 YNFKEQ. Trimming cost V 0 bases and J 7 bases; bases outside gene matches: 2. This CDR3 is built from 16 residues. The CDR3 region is CASSQDGLAGGNEQFF. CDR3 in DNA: TGTGCCAGCAGCCAAGACGGACTAGCGGGAGGTAATGAGCAGTTCTTC.

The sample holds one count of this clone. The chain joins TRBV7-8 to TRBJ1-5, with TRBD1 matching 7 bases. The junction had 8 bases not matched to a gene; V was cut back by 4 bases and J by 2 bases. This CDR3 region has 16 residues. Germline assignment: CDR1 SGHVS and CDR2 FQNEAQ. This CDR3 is CASSSKSGQGNQPQHF. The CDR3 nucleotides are TGTGCCAGCAGCTCCAAAAGTGGACAGGGCAATCAGCCCCAGCATTTT.

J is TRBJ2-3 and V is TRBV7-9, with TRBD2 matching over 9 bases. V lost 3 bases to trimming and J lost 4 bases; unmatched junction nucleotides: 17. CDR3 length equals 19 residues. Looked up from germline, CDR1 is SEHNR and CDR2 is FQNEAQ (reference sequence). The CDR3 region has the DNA TGTGCCAGCAGCTTGCGGGTAGCGGGAGTTCTTTTGTGGGCAGATACGCAGTATTTT. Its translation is CASSLRVAGVLLWADTQYF.

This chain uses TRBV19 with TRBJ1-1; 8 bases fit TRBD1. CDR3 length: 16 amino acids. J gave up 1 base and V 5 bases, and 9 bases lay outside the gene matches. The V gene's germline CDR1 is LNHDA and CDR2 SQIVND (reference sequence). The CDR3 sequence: CASSPLTGAGNTEAFF. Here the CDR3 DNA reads TGTGCCAGTAGTCCCTTGACAGGGGCCGGGAACACTGAAGCTTTCTTT.

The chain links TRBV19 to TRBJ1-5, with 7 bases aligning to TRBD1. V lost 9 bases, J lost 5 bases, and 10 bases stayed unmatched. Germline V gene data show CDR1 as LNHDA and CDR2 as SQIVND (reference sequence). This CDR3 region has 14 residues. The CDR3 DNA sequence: TGTGCCAGCGGACAGGACTTACTCTATCAGCCCCAGCATTTT. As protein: CASGQDLLYQPQHF.

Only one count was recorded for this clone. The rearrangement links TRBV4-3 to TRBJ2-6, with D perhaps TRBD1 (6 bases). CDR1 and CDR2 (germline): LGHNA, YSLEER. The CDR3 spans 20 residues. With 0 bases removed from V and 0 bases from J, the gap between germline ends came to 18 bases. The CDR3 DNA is TGCGCCAGCAGCCAAGAGTCACAGGGATGGACATTCTCTGGGGCCAACGTCCTGACTTTC. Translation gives CASSQESQGWTFSGANVLTF.

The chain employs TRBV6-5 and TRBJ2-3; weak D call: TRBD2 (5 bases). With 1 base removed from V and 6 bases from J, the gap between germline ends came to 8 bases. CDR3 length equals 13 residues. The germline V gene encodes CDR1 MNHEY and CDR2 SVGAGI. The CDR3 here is CASSYLGADTQYF. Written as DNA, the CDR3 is TGTGCCAGCAGTTACTTGGGAGCCGATACGCAGTATTTT.

CDR3 nucleotides: TGTGCCAGCAGCTTTAGAGCAGGACCCTACGAGCAGTACTTC. This gives the protein CASSFRAGPYEQYF. The V call is TRBV11-3, the J call TRBJ2-7; D not certain. Germline V gene data show CDR1 as SGHNT and CDR2 as YENEEA. The CDR3 runs 14 residues. V dropped 3 bases and J dropped 2 bases, with 11 bases sitting between them. The full variable domain, its missing parts supplied by reference TRBV11-3 and TRBJ2-7, is EAGVVQSPRYKIIEKKQPVAFWCNPISGHNTLYWYLQNLGQGPELLIRYENEEAVDDSQLPKDRFSAERLKGVDSTLKIQPAELGDSAVYLCASSFRAGPYEQYFGPGTRLTVT.

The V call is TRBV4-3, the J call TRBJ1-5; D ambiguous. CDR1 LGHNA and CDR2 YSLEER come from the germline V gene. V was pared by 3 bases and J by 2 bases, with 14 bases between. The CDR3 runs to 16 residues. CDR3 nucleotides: TGCGCCAGCAGCCAGGGAGTGGTCACGGGCAATCAGCCCCAGCATTTT. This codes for CASSQGVVTGNQPQHF.

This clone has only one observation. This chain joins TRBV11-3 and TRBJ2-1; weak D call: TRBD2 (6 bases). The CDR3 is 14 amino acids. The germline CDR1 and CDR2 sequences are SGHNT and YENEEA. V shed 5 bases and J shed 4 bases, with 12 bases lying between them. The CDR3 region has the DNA TGTGCCAGCAGCCCCCGACTAGGGTACAATGAGCAGTTCTTC. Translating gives CASSPRLGYNEQFF.

CDR3: CASSEGGGGYEQYF. DNA for the CDR3: TGTGCCAGCAGTGAAGGCGGCGGAGGATACGAGCAGTACTTC. The J gene is TRBJ2-7, the V gene TRBV6-4; possibly TRBD2 for D (5 bases). Trimming left V 3 bases short and J 4 bases short, with 13 bases between. The CDR3 sequence is 14 residues long. Germline V gives CDR1 MRHNA, CDR2 SNTAGT.

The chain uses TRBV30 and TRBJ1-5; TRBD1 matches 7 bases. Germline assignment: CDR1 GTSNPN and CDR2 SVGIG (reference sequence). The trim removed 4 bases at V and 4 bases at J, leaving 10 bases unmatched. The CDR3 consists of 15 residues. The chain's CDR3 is CAWKVPGGGNQPQHF. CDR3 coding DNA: TGTGCCTGGAAGGTGCCAGGGGGGGGAAATCAGCCCCAGCATTTT.

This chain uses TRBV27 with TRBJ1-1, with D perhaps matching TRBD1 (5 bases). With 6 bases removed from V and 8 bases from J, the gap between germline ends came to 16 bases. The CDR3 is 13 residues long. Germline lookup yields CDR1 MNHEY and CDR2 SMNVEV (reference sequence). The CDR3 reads CASSDRQYIEAFF. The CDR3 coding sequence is TGTGCCAGCAGCGATAGACAGTATATAGAAGCTTTCTTT.

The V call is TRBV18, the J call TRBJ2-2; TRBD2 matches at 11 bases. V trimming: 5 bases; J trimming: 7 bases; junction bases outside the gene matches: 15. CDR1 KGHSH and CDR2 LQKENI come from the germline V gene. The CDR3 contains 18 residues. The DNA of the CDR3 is TGTGCCAGCTCAAAAAACGACATAGCGGGAGGGCCGCACGGGGAGCTGTTTTTT. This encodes CASSKNDIAGGPHGELFF.

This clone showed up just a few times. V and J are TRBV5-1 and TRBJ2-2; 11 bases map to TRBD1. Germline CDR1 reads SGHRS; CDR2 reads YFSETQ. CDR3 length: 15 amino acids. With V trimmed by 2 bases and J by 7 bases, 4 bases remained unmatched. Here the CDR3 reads CASSFGGTGGGELFF. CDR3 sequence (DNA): TGCGCCAGCAGCTTCGGTGGGACAGGGGGCGGGGAGCTGTTTTTT.

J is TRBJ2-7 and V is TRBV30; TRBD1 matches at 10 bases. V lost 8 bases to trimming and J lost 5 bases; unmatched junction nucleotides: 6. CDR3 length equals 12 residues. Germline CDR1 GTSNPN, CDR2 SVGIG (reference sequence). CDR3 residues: CAGRDRGHEQYF. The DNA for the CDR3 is TGTGCCGGCCGGGACAGGGGCCACGAGCAGTACTTC.